This T cell receptor beta chain was captured by sequencing in a study of shared clonotypes between healthy human individuals. Study outcomes and limitations: Among donors, clonotype sharing was expected to be affected by sequencing depth. All-four-donor shared clonotypes had higher generation probabilities than non-shared clonotypes did.

Regarding this clone: Its antigen is currently unknown.

The CDR3 loop spans 16 amino acids. Germline values: CDR1 SGHNT, CDR2 YYREEE (reference sequence). The J segment lost 0 bases and the V segment lost 2 bases, leaving 7 bases of the junction unmatched. Only CD45RO-negative cells positively selected for CCR7 counted as naive CD8 cells, so terminally differentiated effector memory CD45RA+ cells were excluded. All donors were healthy HIV-negative adults lacking recent acute infections or vaccinations. As processed by the authors: ImmunoSEQ gave junction-only sequences without quality scores, so filtering differed. Produced via immunoSEQ multiplex PCR; TCRdb's table is partial and in-frame only. V and J calls and clone size follow that table, whereas D and trimming were derived from the DNA. Here the sample spans millions of clones, around 96% being singletons.

This TCR derives from a man in his late teens or twenties in good health. This rearrangement joins TRBV5-4 to TRBJ2-7, with TRBD2 matching over 8 bases. The sequenced sample was naive CD8+ T cells sorted from blood. CDR3 DNA: TGTGCCAGCAGCTTACACGGGAGGGACCGCTCCTACGAGCAGTACTTC. It yields the protein CASSLHGRDRSYEQYF.